The clone carrying this T cell receptor (beta chain) was detected once. Its antigen remains unidentified. PCR was performed using 60 Vbeta and 13 Jbeta primers. Repertoires were generated with immunoSEQ multiplex PCR, while TCRdb's copy carries only in-frame clones and drops some. The sample gives approximately 97,000 clones, 63% of which show up once; 4.5% to 5% is in the top ten. The data were obtained in a study of cytomegalovirus exposure and HLA in healthy donors. Study background: In a previous analysis, 117 million unique TCR beta sequences were found from approximately 180 million T cells.

Overall study results and limits: TCR beta V- and J-gene trimming, according to a later analysis, was linked to a missense DCLRE1C variant. Solely CMV serostatus was available to characterize immune exposure. The likely origin of a cluster of highly shared sequence variants was a sequencing artifact.

Sequencing was carried out using PBMCs. The source is a human donor in good health.

The CDR3 DNA reads TGCGCCAGCAGCGAACAGGGGTACACTGAAGCTTTCTTT. Encoded protein: CASSEQGYTEAFF. The V and J genes are TRBV5-1 and TRBJ1-1; 7 bases align to TRBD1. This CDR3 has 13 residues. Germline V gives CDR1 SGHRS, CDR2 YFSETQ. J gave up 3 bases and V 4 bases, and 3 bases lay outside the gene matches.